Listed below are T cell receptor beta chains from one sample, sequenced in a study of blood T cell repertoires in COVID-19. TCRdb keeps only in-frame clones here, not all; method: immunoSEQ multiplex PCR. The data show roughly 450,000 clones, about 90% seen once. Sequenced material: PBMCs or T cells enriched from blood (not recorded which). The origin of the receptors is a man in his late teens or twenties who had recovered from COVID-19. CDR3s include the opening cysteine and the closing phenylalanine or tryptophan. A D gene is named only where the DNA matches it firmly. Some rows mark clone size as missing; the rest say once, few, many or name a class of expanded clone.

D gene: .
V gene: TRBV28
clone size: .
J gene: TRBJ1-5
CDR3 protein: CASSSLPPWPQHF
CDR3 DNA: TGTGCCAGCAGTTCCCTTCCCCCTTGGCCCCAGCATTTT

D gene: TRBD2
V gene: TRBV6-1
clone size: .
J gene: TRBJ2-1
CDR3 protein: CASSEWLAGGTYNEQFF
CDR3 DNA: TGTGCCAGCAGTGAATGGCTAGCGGGAGGTACCTACAATGAGCAGTTCTTC

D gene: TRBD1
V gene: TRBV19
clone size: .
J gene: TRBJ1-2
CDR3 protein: CASSPGQGVRYGYTF
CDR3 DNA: TGTGCCAGCTCTCCCGGACAGGGGGTACGGTATGGCTACACCTTC

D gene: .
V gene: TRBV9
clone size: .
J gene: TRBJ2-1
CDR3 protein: CASSVANAPNEQFF
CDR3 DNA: TGTGCCAGCAGCGTAGCTAACGCCCCCAATGAGCAGTTCTTC

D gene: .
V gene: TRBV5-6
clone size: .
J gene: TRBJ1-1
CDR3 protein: CASSLGSHGSNTEAFF
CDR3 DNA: TGTGCCAGCAGCTTGGGGAGCCACGGATCCAACACTGAAGCTTTCTTT

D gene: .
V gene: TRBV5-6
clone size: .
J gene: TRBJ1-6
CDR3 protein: CASSFALTANDNSPLHF
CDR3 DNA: TGTGCCAGCAGCTTTGCCCTGACAGCGAATGATAATTCACCCCTCCACTTT

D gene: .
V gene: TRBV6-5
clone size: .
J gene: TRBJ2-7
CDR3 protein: CASSTPSYEQYF
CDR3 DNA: TGTGCCAGTAGCACACCTTCCTACGAGCAGTACTTC

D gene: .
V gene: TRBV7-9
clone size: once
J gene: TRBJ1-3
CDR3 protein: CASSRPLGPSGNTIYF
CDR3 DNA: TGTGCCAGCAGCCGACCCCTAGGCCCGAGTGGAAACACCATATATTTT

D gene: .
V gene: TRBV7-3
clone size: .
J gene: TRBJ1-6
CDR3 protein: CASSLQGTSPLHF
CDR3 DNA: TGTGCCAGCAGCTTACAGGGGACCTCACCCCTCCACTTT

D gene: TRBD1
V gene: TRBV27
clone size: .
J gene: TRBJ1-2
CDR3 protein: CASSLVGTGDGYTF
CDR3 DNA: TGTGCCAGCAGTTTGGTTGGGACAGGCGATGGCTACACCTTC

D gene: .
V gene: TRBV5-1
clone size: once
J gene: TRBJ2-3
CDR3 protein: CASSLAAGGLADTQYF
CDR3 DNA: TGCGCCAGCAGCTTGGCGGCAGGGGGGTTGGCAGATACGCAGTATTTT

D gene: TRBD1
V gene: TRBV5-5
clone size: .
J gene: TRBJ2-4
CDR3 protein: CASSPGLGQTFGIQYF
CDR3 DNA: TGTGCCAGCAGCCCTGGCCTGGGACAGACCTTTGGCATTCAGTACTTC

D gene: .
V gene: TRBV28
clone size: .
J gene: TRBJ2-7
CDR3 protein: CASSYAPTLVLFYEQYF
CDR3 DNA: TGTGCCAGCAGCTATGCCCCGACACTAGTATTGTTCTACGAGCAGTACTTC

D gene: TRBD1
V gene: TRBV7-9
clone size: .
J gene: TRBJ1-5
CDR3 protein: CASSLDGTVSNQPQHF
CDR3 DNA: TGTGCCAGCAGCTTAGACGGGACAGTGAGCAATCAGCCCCAGCATTTT

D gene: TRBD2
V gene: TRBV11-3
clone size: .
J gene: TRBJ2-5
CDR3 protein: CASSLTSGQETQYF
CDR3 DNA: TGTGCCAGCAGCCTGACTAGCGGCCAAGAGACCCAGTACTTC

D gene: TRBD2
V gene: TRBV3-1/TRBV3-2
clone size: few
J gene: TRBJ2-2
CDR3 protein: CASSLAGGNTGELFF
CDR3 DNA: TGTGCCAGCAGCCTAGCGGGGGGGAACACCGGGGAGCTGTTTTTT

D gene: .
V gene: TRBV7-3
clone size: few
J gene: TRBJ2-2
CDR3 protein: CASSPADTGELFF
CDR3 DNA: TGTGCCAGCAGCCCTGCAGACACCGGGGAGCTGTTTTTT

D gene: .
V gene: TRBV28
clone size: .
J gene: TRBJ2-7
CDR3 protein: CASSSTGYSSYEQYF
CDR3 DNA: TGTGCCAGCAGTTCGACAGGATATAGCTCCTACGAGCAGTACTTC

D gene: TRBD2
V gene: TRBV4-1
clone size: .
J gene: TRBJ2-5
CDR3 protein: CASSQDPASRGGTQYF
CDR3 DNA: TGCGCCAGCAGCCAAGATCCGGCGAGCCGGGGGGGGACCCAGTACTTC

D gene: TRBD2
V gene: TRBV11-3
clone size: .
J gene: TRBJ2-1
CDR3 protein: CASSLGGGRDNEQFF
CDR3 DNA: TGTGCCAGCAGCTTAGGTGGCGGGAGAGACAATGAGCAGTTCTTC

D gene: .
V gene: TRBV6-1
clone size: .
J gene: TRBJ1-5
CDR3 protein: CASSDPGPQPQHF
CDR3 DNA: TGTGCCAGCAGTGACCCAGGGCCCCAGCCCCAGCATTTT

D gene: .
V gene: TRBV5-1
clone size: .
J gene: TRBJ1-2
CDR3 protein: CASSPPEGLGSYGYTF
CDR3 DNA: TGCGCCAGCAGCCCTCCCGAGGGATTGGGGTCTTATGGCTACACCTTC

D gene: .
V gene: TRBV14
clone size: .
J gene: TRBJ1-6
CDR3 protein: CASSPMITSSTLHF
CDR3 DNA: TGTGCCAGCAGCCCCATGATTACTTCGTCGACCCTCCACTTT

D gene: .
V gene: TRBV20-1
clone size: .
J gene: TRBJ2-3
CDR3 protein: CSASSSTDTQYF
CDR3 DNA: TGCAGTGCTAGTAGCAGCACAGATACGCAGTATTTT

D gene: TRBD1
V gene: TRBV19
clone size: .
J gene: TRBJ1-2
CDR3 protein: CASSSPRDSYNYGYTF
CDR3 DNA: TGTGCCAGTAGTAGCCCCCGGGACAGTTATAACTATGGCTACACCTTC

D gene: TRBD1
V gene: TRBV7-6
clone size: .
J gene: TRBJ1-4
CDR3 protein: CASSWTGQKNEKLFF
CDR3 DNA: TGTGCCAGCAGCTGGACGGGACAGAAAAATGAAAAACTGTTTTTT

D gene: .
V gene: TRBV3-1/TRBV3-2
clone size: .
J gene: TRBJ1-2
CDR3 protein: CASSQQTGPRGYGYTF
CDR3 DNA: TGTGCCAGCAGCCAACAAACAGGCCCCAGGGGCTATGGCTACACCTTC

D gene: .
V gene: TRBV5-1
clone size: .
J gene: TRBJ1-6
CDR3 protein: CASSLGGRDSPLHF
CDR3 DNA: TGCGCCAGCAGCTTGGGAGGCAGGGATTCACCCCTCCACTTT

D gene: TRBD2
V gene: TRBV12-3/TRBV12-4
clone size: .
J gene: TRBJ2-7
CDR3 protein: CASTNLRGKQYF
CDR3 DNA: TGTGCCAGCACAAACTTGCGGGGGAAGCAGTACTTC

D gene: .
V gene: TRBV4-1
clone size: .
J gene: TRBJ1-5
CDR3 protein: CASSQVGVRGANQPQHF
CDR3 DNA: TGCGCCAGCAGCCAAGTTGGGGTAAGGGGTGCCAATCAGCCCCAGCATTTT

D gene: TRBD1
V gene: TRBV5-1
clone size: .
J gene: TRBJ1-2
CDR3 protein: CASSVLTGNYGYTF
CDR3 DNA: TGCGCCAGCAGCGTTCTGACAGGGAATTATGGCTACACCTTC

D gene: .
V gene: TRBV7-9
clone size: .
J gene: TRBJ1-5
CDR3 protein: CASSQEANQPQHF
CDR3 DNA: TGTGCCAGCAGCCAAGAAGCAAATCAGCCCCAGCATTTT

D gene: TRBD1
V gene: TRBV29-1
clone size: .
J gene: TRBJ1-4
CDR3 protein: CSGRQGDEKLFF
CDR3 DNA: TGCAGCGGGAGACAGGGAGATGAAAAACTGTTTTTT

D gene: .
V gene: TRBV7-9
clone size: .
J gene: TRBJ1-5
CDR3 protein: CASSSALSNQPQHF
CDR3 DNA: TGTGCCAGCAGCTCAGCCCTAAGCAATCAGCCCCAGCATTTT

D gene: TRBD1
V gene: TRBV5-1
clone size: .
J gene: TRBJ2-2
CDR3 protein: CASSLGTGTGELFF
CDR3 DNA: TGCGCCAGCAGCCTCGGGACAGGCACCGGGGAGCTGTTTTTT

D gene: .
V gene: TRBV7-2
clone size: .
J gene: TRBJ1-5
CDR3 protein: CASSLQGANQPQHF
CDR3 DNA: TGTGCCAGCAGCTTACAAGGGGCCAATCAGCCCCAGCATTTT

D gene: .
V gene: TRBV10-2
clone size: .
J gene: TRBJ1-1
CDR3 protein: CASSATDSNTEAFF
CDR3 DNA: TGCGCCAGCAGTGCCACAGATTCGAACACTGAAGCTTTCTTT

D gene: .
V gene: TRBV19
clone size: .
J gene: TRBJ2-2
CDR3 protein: CASSLTGEGTGELFF
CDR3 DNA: TGTGCCAGTAGTCTGACAGGGGAGGGGACCGGGGAGCTGTTTTTT

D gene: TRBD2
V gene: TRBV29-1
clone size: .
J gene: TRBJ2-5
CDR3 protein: CSGAPASGGEGTQYF
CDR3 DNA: TGCAGCGGGGCCCCAGCAAGCGGGGGGGAAGGGACCCAGTACTTC

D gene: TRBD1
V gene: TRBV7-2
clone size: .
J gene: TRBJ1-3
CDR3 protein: CASTLYQGDSGNTIYF
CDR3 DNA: TGTGCCAGCACCCTGTACCAGGGGGACTCTGGAAACACCATATATTTT

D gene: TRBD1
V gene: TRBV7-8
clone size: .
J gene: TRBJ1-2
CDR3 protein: CASSLDRLANYGYTF
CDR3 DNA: TGTGCCAGCAGCTTGGACAGGCTTGCTAACTATGGCTACACCTTC

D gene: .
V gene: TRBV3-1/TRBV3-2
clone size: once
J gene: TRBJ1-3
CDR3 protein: CASSQEYGTGNTIYF
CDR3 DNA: TGTGCCAGCAGCCAAGAGTACGGGACTGGAAACACCATATATTTT